A selection of T cell receptor beta chains follows, all from one sample in a study of memory CD4+ T cells and cytomegalovirus serostatus. Libraries were prepared by immunoSEQ multiplex PCR; TCRdb keeps only in-frame clonotypes and omits some of them. This sample carries just under 95,000 clones, 75% to 85% of them seen once, and the ten largest clones take 3.6%. The sample comprised memory CD4+ T cells from blood. Receptors originate from an adult in good health and CMV-seropositive. CDR3s include the opening cysteine and the closing phenylalanine or tryptophan. The D gene is left open where the match is weak. Some rows have no size entry. The others give once, few or many, or a class for an expanded clone.

j_gene,d_gene,abundance,v_gene,CDR3nt,CDR3aa
TRBJ2-2,TRBD1,few,TRBV7-3,TGTGCCAGCAGCCGGGACAGGGACCGGGAGCTGTTTTTT,CASSRDRDRELFF
TRBJ1-4,TRBD1,.,TRBV6-6,TGTGCCAGCAGTCGGACAGGGGGTAGTGAAAAACTGTTTTTT,CASSRTGGSEKLFF
TRBJ2-7,TRBD2,.,TRBV9,TGTGCCAGCAGCCGGGCTAGCGGGATAGGCGAGCAGTACTTC,CASSRASGIGEQYF
TRBJ1-4,.,.,TRBV4-1,TGCGCCAGCAGCCGATCCCTGGAGGAAAAACTGTTTTTT,CASSRSLEEKLFF
TRBJ2-2,.,.,TRBV2,TGTGCCAGCAGTGGAAGCAGGACAGCGGCGGCCGGGGAGCTGTTTTTT,CASSGSRTAAAGELFF
TRBJ2-1,.,.,TRBV9,TGTGCCAGCAGCCCCCAGAGGGAACTGCCCTCCTACAATGAGCAGTTCTTC,CASSPQRELPSYNEQFF
TRBJ2-5,TRBD2,.,TRBV9,TGTGCCAGCAGCGTAGTATACGGGGGAGCGGGAGAAGAGACCCAGTACTTC,CASSVVYGGAGEETQYF
TRBJ2-1,TRBD1,.,TRBV19,TGTGCCAGTAGTCGACAGGGCTTGGACTCATACAATGAGCAGTTCTTC,CASSRQGLDSYNEQFF
TRBJ1-1,TRBD1,.,TRBV28,TGTGCCAGCGGCCAGGGGGCCACTGAAGCTTTCTTT,CASGQGATEAFF
TRBJ2-1,.,many,TRBV10-1,TGCGCCAGCAGTGACCCGAGGGAATTTGGGAATGAGCAGTTCTTC,CASSDPREFGNEQFF
TRBJ1-2,.,.,TRBV5-8,TGTGCCAGCACCATTATTATGGGGAAACACACCTTC,CASTIIMGKHTF
TRBJ2-3,TRBD2,.,TRBV28,TGTGCCAGCAGTTTCTTAAGCGGGAGTGGTACGCAGTATTTT,CASSFLSGSGTQYF
TRBJ2-5,.,once,TRBV2,TGTGCCAGCATTAGGGACGGCCAAGAGACCCAGTACTTC,CASIRDGQETQYF
TRBJ1-2,TRBD1,.,TRBV9,TGTGCCAGCAGCCCACAGGGGGCAGCTGGGTATGGCTACACCTTC,CASSPQGAAGYGYTF
TRBJ2-1,TRBD2,.,TRBV4-3,TGCGCCAGCAGCCAAGTTCTAGCGGGAGGGAATAATGAGCAGTTCTTC,CASSQVLAGGNNEQFF
TRBJ2-5,.,.,TRBV29-1,TGCAGCGCCACCCCAGCAGGGCAGGAGACCCAGTACTTC,CSATPAGQETQYF
TRBJ2-1,TRBD2,.,TRBV18,TGTGCCAGCTCACCAGTGACGGGAGCGGGAGTGAATGAGCAGTTCTTC,CASSPVTGAGVNEQFF
TRBJ2-7,TRBD1,.,TRBV6-6,TGTGCCAGCAGTTCGAACAGGGGCGTAGGGGAGCAGTACTTC,CASSSNRGVGEQYF
TRBJ2-1,TRBD1,.,TRBV18,TGTGCCAGCTCACCGACAGGGGGACAGAATCCCAATGAGCAGTTCTTC,CASSPTGGQNPNEQFF
TRBJ2-7,.,.,TRBV21-1,TGTGCCAGCAGCCACAGGTACTTC,CASSHRYF
TRBJ1-3,TRBD1,once,TRBV5-1,TGCGCCAGCAGAACCGGACAGGGCTTGGACACCATATATTTT,CASRTGQGLDTIYF
TRBJ1-2,.,few,TRBV5-1,TGCGCCAGCAGTCGGGGTCCGATGGATGGCTACACCTTC,CASSRGPMDGYTF
TRBJ2-7,.,.,TRBV6-5,TGTGCCAGCAGTTACAAACGGAGATCCTACGAGCAGTACTTC,CASSYKRRSYEQYF
TRBJ2-4,TRBD2,.,TRBV5-1,TGCGCCAGCAGCTTGGGGCCTAGCGGGGATAAAAACATTCAGTACTTC,CASSLGPSGDKNIQYF
TRBJ2-5,.,.,TRBV29-1,TGCAGCGTAGCCGGACTTGTTCAAGAGACCCAGTACTTC,CSVAGLVQETQYF
TRBJ2-4,.,.,TRBV18,TGTGCCAGCTCACCAGGAGGTCTAGCCAAAAACATTCAGTACTTC,CASSPGGLAKNIQYF
TRBJ2-6,.,.,TRBV7-2,TGTGCCAGCAGCTTGGGGGGTTCTACTGGGGCCAACGTCCTGACTTTC,CASSLGGSTGANVLTF
TRBJ2-5,TRBD2,.,TRBV7-2,TGTGCCAGCAGCTTAGCTCTAGCGGGTTCCAAGACCCAGTACTTC,CASSLALAGSKTQYF
TRBJ1-2,TRBD1,few,TRBV4-2,TGTGCCAGCAGCCAAGACAGGGGGCGGGATGGCTACACCTTC,CASSQDRGRDGYTF
TRBJ1-5,.,few,TRBV2,TGTGCCAGCAGCCAAAACAGGTTTAGCAATCAGCCCCAGCATTTT,CASSQNRFSNQPQHF
TRBJ1-5,.,.,TRBV2,TGTGCCAGCAGCCAGGATGCCCAGGCCGGTAGCCAGCCCCAGCATTTT,CASSQDAQAGSQPQHF
TRBJ2-3,.,.,TRBV5-1,TGCGCCAGCAGCTTGGAACGGGATACGCAGTATTTT,CASSLERDTQYF
TRBJ2-1,TRBD2,.,TRBV4-1,TGCGCCAGCAGCCAAGAGGGTTATTCGACTAGCGGAGCCTACAATGAGCAGTTCTTC,CASSQEGYSTSGAYNEQFF
TRBJ2-7,TRBD2,.,TRBV4-1,TGCGCCAGCAGCCAACTGACTAGCGGGAGCAACGAGCAGTACTTC,CASSQLTSGSNEQYF
TRBJ2-3,TRBD2,.,TRBV6-1,TGTGCCAGCAGAGGGACTAGCGGGAACACAGATACGCAGTATTTT,CASRGTSGNTDTQYF
TRBJ2-1,TRBD2,.,TRBV5-1,TGCGCCAGCAGCTGGAATTCACTAGCGGCAGTGGTCCCTGAGCAGTTCTTC,CASSWNSLAAVVPEQFF
TRBJ1-1,.,.,TRBV5-8,TGTGCCAGCAGCTTGGGGACAGTCAACACTGAAGCTTTCTTT,CASSLGTVNTEAFF
TRBJ2-1,.,.,TRBV11-2,TGTGCCAGCAGCTACTCGCGGGGTTCCTACAATGAGCAGTTCTTC,CASSYSRGSYNEQFF
TRBJ1-3,.,.,TRBV18,TGTGCCAGCTCACCCCCGATATGGGGAACGGACACCATATATTTT,CASSPPIWGTDTIYF
TRBJ2-7,TRBD2,.,TRBV6-6,TGTGCCAGCAGTTCTCCGGGACTAGCGATCTACGAGCAGTACTTC,CASSSPGLAIYEQYF
TRBJ2-2,.,.,TRBV7-3,TGTGCCAGCAGTTCACCGAACACCGGGGAGCTGTTTTTT,CASSSPNTGELFF
TRBJ1-2,.,once,TRBV19,TGTGCCAGTAGTATCGGGCAGCCCTACCCCTATGGCTACACCTTC,CASSIGQPYPYGYTF
TRBJ1-5,.,.,TRBV28,TGTGCCAGCAGCCCTGGGGGGAGCAATCAGCCCCAGCATTTT,CASSPGGSNQPQHF
TRBJ1-1,.,.,TRBV6-1,TGTGCCAGCAGTATGACACAGAACACTGAAGCTTTCTTT,CASSMTQNTEAFF
TRBJ1-1,.,few,TRBV9,TGTGCCAGCAGCGTAGCCGTCATGAACACTGAAGCTTTCTTT,CASSVAVMNTEAFF
TRBJ2-7,.,.,TRBV9,TGTGCCAGCAGCCCCTCCCCGGGGAGATCCTACGAGCAGTACTTC,CASSPSPGRSYEQYF